This T cell receptor (beta chain) originates from a study of post-analysis software for immune sequencing data. Germline V gene data show CDR1 as SGHRS and CDR2 as YFSETQ. The CDR3 sequence is 14 residues long. Trimming stripped 1 base from V and 6 bases from J, with 13 bases between. In its sample, this clonotype was seen a few times. What it binds is not known. Tagging with unique molecular identifiers was a feature of the TCR beta cDNA libraries. MiXCR was run by TCRdb on the PCR reads, yielding one entry per CDR3 protein. The sample yields about 460,000 distinct CDR3 sequences, around 40% seen once. Broader study findings: Elevated frequency relative to controls characterized four or five TRBV segments in patients, TRBV5-6, TRBV5-1 and TRBV20-1 among them. Analysis by F measure revealed that same-batch samples clustered strongly together. Multiple sclerosis patients showed significantly lower normalized Chao1 diversity than controls did.

The material sequenced was blood. The TCR comes from a girl between 10 and 17 years old with multiple sclerosis. This chain joins TRBV5-1 and TRBJ1-1; TRBD1 is a possible D gene (6 bases). In DNA, the CDR3 is TGCGCCAGCAGCTTGACAGGGAGGGTCGCTGAAGCTTTCTTT. This codes for CASSLTGRVAEAFF.